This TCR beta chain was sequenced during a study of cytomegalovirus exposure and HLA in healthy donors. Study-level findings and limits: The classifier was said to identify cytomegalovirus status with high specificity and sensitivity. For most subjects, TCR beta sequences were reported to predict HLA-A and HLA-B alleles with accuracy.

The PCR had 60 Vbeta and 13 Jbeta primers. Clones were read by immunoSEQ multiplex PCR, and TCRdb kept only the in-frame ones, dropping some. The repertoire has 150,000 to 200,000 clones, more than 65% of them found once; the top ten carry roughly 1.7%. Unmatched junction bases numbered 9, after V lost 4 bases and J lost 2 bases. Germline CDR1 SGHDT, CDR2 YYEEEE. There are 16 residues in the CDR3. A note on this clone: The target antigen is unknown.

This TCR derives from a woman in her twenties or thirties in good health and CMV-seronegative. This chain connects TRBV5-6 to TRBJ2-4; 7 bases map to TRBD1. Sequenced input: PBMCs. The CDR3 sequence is CASSRIDRDSKNIQYF. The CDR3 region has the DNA TGTGCCAGCAGCCGGATTGACAGGGATTCCAAAAACATTCAGTACTTC.